Below are 10 T cell receptor beta chains sequenced from a single sample in a study of cytomegalovirus exposure and HLA in healthy donors. The PCR had 60 Vbeta and 13 Jbeta primers. Only in-frame clones appear in the TCRdb table, and some are missing; sequencing was by immunoSEQ multiplex PCR. The sample lists approximately 100,000 clones, 84% seen once, with 0.9% to 1.5% in the top ten. Sequences were obtained from PBMCs. These receptors were obtained from a woman aged 18-29 years in good health and CMV-seronegative.

This rearrangement joins TRBV19 to TRBJ2-5; D remains unclear. This CDR3 has 14 amino acids. The germline V gene encodes CDR1 LNHDA and CDR2 SQIVND (reference sequence). Trimming stripped 4 bases from V and 0 bases from J, with 9 bases between. The CDR3 protein is CASSTDRDQETQYF. DNA for the CDR3: TGTGCCAGTAGTACCGACCGGGACCAAGAGACCCAGTACTTC.

In the case of this clone: In the same sample, other DNA sequences code for this CDR3. The chain uses TRBV6-5 and TRBJ2-3, with D unclear. Looked up from germline, CDR1 is MNHEY and CDR2 is SVGAGI. The V end was cut by 6 bases, the J end by 0 bases, with 4 bases between. The CDR3 is made up of 12 amino acids. CDR3 DNA sequence: TGTGCCAGCAGCAGGAGCACAGATACGCAGTATTTT. It yields the protein CASSRSTDTQYF.

The chain uses TRBV30 and TRBJ2-6, with D tentatively TRBD2 (7 bases). Germline CDR1 reads GTSNPN; CDR2 reads SVGIG (reference sequence). This CDR3 contains 16 residues. Trimming shortened V by 2 bases and J by 4 bases, and 15 bases separated the two germline ends. CDR3 nucleotide sequence: TGTGCCTGGAGTCGGTTAGGGGGGGACGGGGCCAACGTCCTGACTTTC. Protein sequence: CAWSRLGGDGANVLTF.

Worth noting for this clone: A junction end diverges from the germline sequence, so it may reflect a read error. V is TRBV7-9 and J is TRBJ1-1; a weak D match, TRBD1 (6 bases). This CDR3 is built from 12 residues. Germline-derived CDR1 and CDR2 are SEHNR and FQNEAQ (reference sequence). The CDR3 loop is CSSSRWTEEAFF. As DNA, the CDR3 is TGTTCCAGCAGCCGCTGGACAGAAGAAGCTTTCTTT. The full variable domain, completed using reference TRBV7-9 and TRBJ1-1, is DTGVSQNPRHKITKRGQNVTFRCDPISEHNRLYWYRQTLGQGPEFLTYFQNEAQLEKSRLLSDRFSAERPKGSFSTLEIQRTEQGDSAMYLCSSSRWTEEAFFGQGTRLTVV.

The chain links TRBV5-1 to TRBJ2-5, with 10 positions matching TRBD2. The J call may be faulty, since TRBJ2-7 better matches the DNA end. The germline V gene has CDR1 SGHRS and CDR2 YFSETQ. CDR3 length equals 14 residues. This CDR3 is CASSSSGGSYEQYF. For the CDR3, the DNA is TGCGCCAGCAGCTCTAGCGGGGGCTCTTACGAGCAGTACTTC.

In its sample, this clone was seen a few times. V and J are TRBV19 and TRBJ1-5, with D uncertain. From germline, CDR1 is LNHDA and CDR2 SQIVND (reference sequence). The CDR3 length is 13 residues. Trimming removed 5 bases at V and 4 bases at J, with 9 bases between. The CDR3 sequence: CASSSAGNQPQHF. CDR3 bases: TGTGCCAGTAGTTCCGCCGGGAATCAGCCCCAGCATTTT.

In its sample, this clone was seen once. V and J are TRBV2 and TRBJ2-3, with TRBD2 as a possible D gene (5 bases). Germline-derived CDR1 and CDR2 are SNHLY and FYNNEI. Trimming pared 3 bases from V and 5 bases from J, leaving 15 bases between. This CDR3 is built from 15 residues. The CDR3 sequence: CASSEDGAVRDTQYF. As DNA, the CDR3 is TGTGCCAGCAGTGAGGACGGAGCGGTTCGAGATACGCAGTATTTT.

V is TRBV12-5 and J is TRBJ2-5; D perhaps matches TRBD2 (6 bases). The V end lost 3 bases, the J end lost 5 bases, and 13 bases lay between the germline ends. Germline V gene sequence: CDR1 LGHNT, CDR2 FRNRAP. CDR3 length: 14 amino acids. CDR3 residues: CASGFGLLDETQYF. The CDR3 region has the DNA TGTGCTAGTGGTTTCGGACTACTGGACGAGACCCAGTACTTC.

This chain joins TRBV2 and TRBJ1-3; perhaps TRBD1 as D (5 bases). This CDR3 contains 15 residues. Germline CDR1 SNHLY, CDR2 FYNNEI. V was trimmed by 6 bases and J by 0 bases, leaving 12 bases between them. CDR3 DNA: TGTGCCAGCAGGATAAGACAGAGCTCTGGAAACACCATATATTTT. It codes for CASRIRQSSGNTIYF.

The V call is TRBV29-1, the J call TRBJ2-7; 9 nucleotides line up with TRBD1. The CDR3 contains 12 residues. After removal of 4 bases from V and 4 bases from J, the junction contained 2 bases not matched to a gene. Germline V gives CDR1 SQVTM, CDR2 ANQGSEA. The DNA of the CDR3 is TGCAGCGTTGGCGGGACAGGGTACGAGCAGTACTTC. Protein: CSVGGTGYEQYF.